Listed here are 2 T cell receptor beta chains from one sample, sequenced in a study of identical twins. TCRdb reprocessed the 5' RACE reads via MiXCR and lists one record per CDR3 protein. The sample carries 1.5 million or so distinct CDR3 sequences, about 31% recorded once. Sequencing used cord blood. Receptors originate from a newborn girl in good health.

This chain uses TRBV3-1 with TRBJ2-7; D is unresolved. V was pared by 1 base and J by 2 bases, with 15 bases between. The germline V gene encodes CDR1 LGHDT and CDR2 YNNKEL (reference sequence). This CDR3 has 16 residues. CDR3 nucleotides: TGTGCCAGCAGCCAAGGCCTCCCTAGTACGACCTACGAGCAGTACTTC. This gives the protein CASSQGLPSTTYEQYF.

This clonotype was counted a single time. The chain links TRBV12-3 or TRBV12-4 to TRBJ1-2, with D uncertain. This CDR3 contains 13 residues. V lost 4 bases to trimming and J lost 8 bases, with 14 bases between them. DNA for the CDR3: TGTGCCAGCAGTTCACAGCGCTTAGGGGGCTACACCTTC. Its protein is CASSSQRLGGYTF.